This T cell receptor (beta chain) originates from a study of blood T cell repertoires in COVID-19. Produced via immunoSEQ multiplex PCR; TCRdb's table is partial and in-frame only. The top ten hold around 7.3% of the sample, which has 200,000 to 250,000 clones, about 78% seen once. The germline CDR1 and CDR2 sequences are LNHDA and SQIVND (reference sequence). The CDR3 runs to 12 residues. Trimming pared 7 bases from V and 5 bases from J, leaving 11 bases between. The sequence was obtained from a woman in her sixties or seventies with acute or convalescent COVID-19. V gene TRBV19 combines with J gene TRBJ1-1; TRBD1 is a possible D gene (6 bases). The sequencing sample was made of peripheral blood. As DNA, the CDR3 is TGTGCCAGTATCTCCCAGGGGACTGAAGCTTTCTTT. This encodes CASISQGTEAFF.